There are many counts of the clone carrying this TCR beta chain. Its antigen is unknown. CDR3-region Arm-PCR and iRepertoire HTBI primers produced the TCR beta libraries. Each CDR3 protein gets one entry after TCRdb re-called the multiplex PCR reads with MiXCR. The repertoire consists of over 450,000 distinct CDR3 sequences, with approximately 12% occurring once and the leading ten covering roughly 9.3%. This sample was included in a study of regulatory T cells in long-lasting Graves disease. Notes on the study in general: Lower TCR diversity characterized persistent Graves' patients relative to newly diagnosed patients.

The time point: newly diagnosed GD, antithyroid drugs for less than 3 months. The authors made the TCR library using RNA they extracted from PBMCs. This sample was shared with a second study, whose subject was T cells in Graves' hyperthyroidism and ophthalmopathy. That paper notes: Based on clinical symptoms, serum thyroxine and TRAb, thyroid ultrasound and orbital computed tomography, diagnoses were reached.

This sample comprised peripheral blood mononuclear cells (PBMCs), obtained at new diagnosis, from a patient treated with antithyroid drugs. This receptor was obtained from a woman in her 30s with Graves disease.

The CDR3 spells CAALGQGAYGYTF. In DNA, the CDR3 is TGTGCCGCCTTAGGTCAGGGGGCATATGGCTACACCTTC. The chain joins TRBV2 to TRBJ1-2, with 8 nucleotides matching TRBD1. The CDR3 loop spans 13 amino acids. With V trimmed by 11 bases and J by 5 bases, 10 bases remained unmatched. Looked up from germline, CDR1 is SNHLY and CDR2 is FYNNEI.